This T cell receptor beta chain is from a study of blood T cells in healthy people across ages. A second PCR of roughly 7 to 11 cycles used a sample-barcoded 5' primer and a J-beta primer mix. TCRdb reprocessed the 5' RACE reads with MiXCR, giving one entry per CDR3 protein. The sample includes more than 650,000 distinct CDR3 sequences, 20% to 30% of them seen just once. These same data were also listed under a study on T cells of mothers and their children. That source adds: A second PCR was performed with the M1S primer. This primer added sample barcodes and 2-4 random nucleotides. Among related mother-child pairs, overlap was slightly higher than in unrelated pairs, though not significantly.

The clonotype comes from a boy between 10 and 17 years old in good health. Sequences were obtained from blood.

The CDR3 protein is CSVEVRPYNEQFF. The CDR3 DNA sequence: TGCAGCGTTGAAGTTCGGCCCTACAATGAGCAGTTCTTC. This chain connects TRBV29-1 to TRBJ2-1, with no clear D. V was cut by 1 base and J by 2 bases, with 6 bases left in between. The CDR3 consists of 13 residues. Germline CDR1 SQVTM, CDR2 ANQGSEA.